This entry concerns a single TCR beta chain. The PCR had 60 Vbeta and 13 Jbeta primers. The assay was immunoSEQ multiplex PCR, and TCRdb's table has in-frame clones only and misses some. In the table there are around 220,000 clones, over 60% of which are singletons. The CDR3 totals 14 residues. In germline, CDR1 is MNHEY, CDR2 SMNVEV (reference sequence). The junction had 2 bases not matched to a gene; V was cut back by 0 bases and J by 4 bases. The sample originates from a study of cytomegalovirus exposure and HLA in healthy donors. The chain is built from TRBV27 and TRBJ2-5; 7 bases are shared with TRBD1. The receptor's source is a man aged 18 to 29 in good health and CMV-seronegative. The specimen was PBMCs. The CDR3 DNA sequence: TGTGCCAGCAGTTTATCGGGACAGAGAGAGACCCAGTACTTC. Its translation: CASSLSGQRETQYF.